Presented here are 22 T cell receptor beta chains from one specimen sequenced in a study of cytomegalovirus exposure and HLA in healthy donors. Primers included in the PCR were 60 Vbeta and 13 Jbeta primers. The method was immunoSEQ multiplex PCR; TCRdb's version includes in-frame clones alone and lacks a portion of them. The sample records about 190,000 clones, approximately 80% being singletons. Sequenced input: PBMCs. These receptors all stem from a woman in her thirties in good health and CMV-seropositive.

The count of this clone is one. This CDR3 reads CASSERLVGEQFF. CDR3 in DNA: TGTGCCAGCAGCGAAAGACTAGTAGGGGAGCAGTTCTTC. This chain uses TRBV9 with TRBJ2-1; D might be TRBD2 (6 bases). Per germline, CDR1 SGDLS and CDR2 YYNGEE. The V and J ends lost 3 bases and 10 bases respectively, with 14 bases between them. The CDR3 is made up of 13 amino acids.

The rearrangement links TRBV6-6 to TRBJ2-2; 7 bases match TRBD2. The germline gives CDR1 MNHNY, CDR2 SVGAGI (reference sequence). The CDR3 consists of 16 residues. V gave up 6 bases and J gave up 4 bases; unmatched junction bases: 11. CDR3 DNA: TGTGCCAGCAGGCCCCCCTGGGGGAGGGGCACCGGGGAGCTGTTTTTT. It is translated as CASRPPWGRGTGELFF.

About this clone itself: A junction end diverges from the germline sequence, so it may reflect a read error. The chain has TRBV7-9 and TRBJ2-1, with D maybe TRBD2 (6 bases). The length of the CDR3 is 16 residues. Germline V gene lookup returns CDR1 SEHNR and CDR2 FQNEAQ (reference sequence). CDR3 coding DNA: TGTTCCAGCAGCTTAGGGAGCGGGTCTCGAACCAATGAGCAGTTCTTC. As protein: CSSSLGSGSRTNEQFF.

This chain joins TRBV7-9 and TRBJ1-1; 7 nucleotides match TRBD1. CDR1 is SEHNR and CDR2 is FQNEAQ in the germline V gene (reference sequence). The V segment lost 6 bases and the J segment 11 bases; nucleotides outside the gene matches: 9. The CDR3 sequence is 12 residues long. The DNA of the CDR3 is TGTGCCAGCAGTCGGGACAGCACGCGCGCTTTCTTT. Translation: CASSRDSTRAFF.

This chain links TRBV28 with TRBJ2-3; 7 positions agree with TRBD2. Germline assignment: CDR1 MDHEN and CDR2 SYDVKM. CDR3 length equals 15 residues. V lost 3 bases and J lost 1; bases outside the gene matches: 4. CDR3 in amino acids: CASSFRREGTDTQYF. The CDR3 nucleotides are TGTGCCAGCAGTTTTAGACGGGAGGGCACAGATACGCAGTATTTT. The full variable domain, in which reference TRBV28 and TRBJ2-3 provide the parts outside the CDR3, is DVKVTQSSRYLVKRTGEKVFLECVQDMDHENMFWYRQDPGLGLRLIYFSYDVKMKEKGDIPEGYSVSREKKERFSLILESASTNQTSMYLCASSFRREGTDTQYFGPGTRLTVL.

This clone has a single count. The chain carries TRBV5-5 and TRBJ2-1, with 14 bases fitting TRBD2. The CDR3 runs 16 residues. Germline loops: CDR1 SGHKS, CDR2 YYEKEE (reference sequence). The junction had 3 bases not matched to a gene; V was cut back by 2 bases and J by 5 bases. The CDR3 is CASSFGLAGGNNEQFF. As DNA, the CDR3 is TGTGCCAGCAGCTTTGGACTAGCGGGAGGAAACAATGAGCAGTTCTTC.

This clone was picked up a small number of times. The DNA for the CDR3 is TGTGCCAGCAGTGGGGGGGGACAGGGGTCGCGCGAGCAGTACTTC. The encoded protein is CASSGGGQGSREQYF. J is TRBJ2-7 and V is TRBV6-1, with 10 bases fitting TRBD1. The V gene's germline CDR1 is MNHNS and CDR2 SASEGT. CDR3 length: 15 residues. V shed 4 bases and J 6 bases; nucleotides not matched to a gene: 9.

Concerning this clone: A read error may produce the germline difference seen at one junction end. The rearrangement links TRBV30 to TRBJ1-5; D is perhaps TRBD1 (5 bases). The CDR3 consists of 14 residues. Per germline, CDR1 GTSNPN and CDR2 SVGIG (reference sequence). Here the CDR3 DNA reads TGTGCCTGGAGTGTAACAGGAGCTCCTCAGGCCCAGCATTTT. Amino acid sequence: CAWSVTGAPQAQHF.

The chain links TRBV28 to TRBJ1-3, with 8 bases identical to TRBD1. This CDR3 comprises 14 residues. Germline V CDR1 and CDR2: MDHEN, SYDVKM. Trimming at V came to 3 bases and at J to 5 bases, leaving 3 bases not matched to a gene. The CDR3 DNA sequence: TGTGCCAGCAGTTTTACAGGGGGGAGAAACACCATATATTTT. Translated: CASSFTGGRNTIYF.

Comment on this clone: At one of its ends the junction is not consistent with the germline gene, which may arise from a read error. This chain connects TRBV7-9 to TRBJ2-2; 7 bases agree with TRBD2. The germline CDR1 and CDR2 sequences are SEHNR and FQNEAQ (reference sequence). CDR3 length equals 13 residues. CDR3 in DNA: TGTTCCAGCAGCCCCGGGGGGACCGGGGAGCTGTTTTTT. It encodes CSSSPGGTGELFF.

This chain joins TRBV13 and TRBJ1-6; D may be TRBD1 (5 bases). CDR3 size: 14 residues. Trimming shortened V by 6 bases and J by 7 bases, and 13 bases separated the two germline ends. Germline CDR1 and CDR2: PRHDT and FYEKMQ (reference sequence). The chain's CDR3 is CASSHQGGNSPLHF. In DNA, the CDR3 is TGTGCCAGCAGTCATCAGGGCGGCAATTCACCCCTCCACTTT.

This clone was found many times. The chain uses TRBV28 and TRBJ1-2, with D possibly being TRBD1 (5 bases). The CDR3 is 13 residues long. V lost 3 bases and J 3 bases, leaving 8 bases between the germline ends. Germline-derived CDR1 and CDR2 are MDHEN and SYDVKM. In nucleotides, the CDR3 is TGTGCCAGCAGTTTCGGGGGTGACTATGGCTACACCTTC. Residues: CASSFGGDYGYTF.

Points on this clone: The same CDR3 also results from other DNA sequences found in this sample. The chain uses TRBV29-1 and TRBJ2-3; D remains ambiguous. V lost 4 bases to trimming and J lost 2 bases, with 7 bases between them. Germline CDR1 and CDR2: SQVTM and ANQGSEA. The CDR3 loop spans 12 amino acids. CDR3 bases: TGCAGCGTTGCCGGGTTCACAGATACGCAGTATTTT. Protein: CSVAGFTDTQYF.

The chain is built from TRBV10-3 and TRBJ1-1; 8 bases fit TRBD1. CDR1 ENHRY and CDR2 SYGVKD come from the germline V gene. CDR3 length: 14 residues. The J segment lost 1 base and the V segment lost 4 bases, leaving 2 bases of the junction unmatched. Here the CDR3 DNA reads TGTGCCATCAGTGCCGGGACAGGGAACACTGAAGCTTTCTTT. Protein: CAISAGTGNTEAFF.

This clone has only a few counts. The V gene is TRBV5-1, the J gene TRBJ2-2; 7 nucleotides align to TRBD2. The CDR3 extends over 13 amino acids. V shed 4 bases, J shed 6 bases, and the junction held 3 bases outside the gene matches. Germline loops: CDR1 SGHRS, CDR2 YFSETQ. Here the CDR3 reads CASSPSGAGELFF. The CDR3 nucleotides are TGCGCCAGCAGCCCGAGCGGGGCCGGGGAGCTGTTTTTT.

This clone was counted a few times. The V and J genes are TRBV5-4 and TRBJ2-7, with no clear D. The ends were cut back, 2 bases at V and 2 bases at J, with 11 bases in the middle. The CDR3 consists of 14 residues. Per germline, CDR1 SGHNT and CDR2 YYREEE (reference sequence). This CDR3 is CASSFDSAAYEQYF. For the CDR3, the DNA is TGTGCCAGCAGCTTCGACTCAGCCGCCTACGAGCAGTACTTC. The variable domain in full, completed from reference TRBV5-4 and TRBJ2-7, reads ETGVTQSPTHLIKTRGQQVTLRCSSQSGHNTVSWYQQALGQGPQFIFQYYREEENGRGNFPPRFSGLQFPNYSSELNVNALELDDSALYLCASSFDSAAYEQYFGPGTRLTVT.

This chain connects TRBV19 to TRBJ2-5; 11 positions match TRBD2. Germline V lookup: CDR1 LNHDA, CDR2 SQIVND (reference sequence). J gave up 4 bases and V 1 base, and 2 bases lay outside the gene matches. CDR3 length equals 15 residues. The CDR3 here is CASSIGLAGGETQYF. The CDR3 DNA is TGTGCCAGTAGTATAGGGCTAGCGGGAGGAGAGACCCAGTACTTC.

As for this clone: This sample also contains other DNA sequences that code for the same CDR3. V gene TRBV7-3 combines with J gene TRBJ2-2; no clear D gene. Deletions cut 5 bases from V and 0 bases from J, with 4 bases between. The germline CDR1 and CDR2 sequences are SGHTA and FQGTGA. This CDR3 contains 13 residues. The CDR3 protein is CASSPSNTGELFF. Here the CDR3 DNA reads TGTGCCAGCAGCCCCTCGAACACCGGGGAGCTGTTTTTT. Drawing the rest from reference TRBV7-3 and TRBJ2-2, the complete variable domain is GAGVSQTPSNKVTEKGKYVELRCDPISGHTALYWYRQSLGQGPEFLIYFQGTGAADDSGLPNDRFFAVRPEGSVSTLKIQRTERGDSAVYLCASSPSNTGELFFGEGSRLTVL.

This clone was counted only a few times. The V call is TRBV28, the J call TRBJ1-5, with 8 bases aligning to TRBD1. Germline trimming cut 6 bases from V and 2 bases from J; bases unmatched to any gene: 15. Germline V gene lookup returns CDR1 MDHEN and CDR2 SYDVKM. The CDR3 has 18 amino acids. The CDR3, as DNA: TGTGCCAGCAGGTCGGACAGGGCATCGTTTGGGGGCAATCAGCCCCAGCATTTT. Translation: CASRSDRASFGGNQPQHF.

Only a few counts were recorded for this clone. The rearrangement joins TRBV19 to TRBJ2-4; 7 bases agree with TRBD1. The ends lost 7 bases at V and 8 bases at J; junction bases unmatched: 11. Germline values: CDR1 LNHDA, CDR2 SQIVND (reference sequence). There are 14 residues in the CDR3. The CDR3 region has the DNA TGTGCCAGTAACGAAGGGGGCTTAAGGGACATTCAGTACTTC. As protein: CASNEGGLRDIQYF.

V gene TRBV28 combines with J gene TRBJ1-5; possible D gene TRBD1, 5 bases. CDR1 and CDR2 (germline): MDHEN, SYDVKM. This CDR3 spans 16 amino acids. Trimming removed 4 bases at V and 2 bases at J, with 15 bases between. The CDR3 is CASSYPAGGGNQPQHF. The CDR3 DNA sequence: TGTGCCAGCAGTTACCCCGCGGGGGGTGGCAATCAGCCCCAGCATTTT. Based on the CDR3 plus reference TRBV28 and TRBJ1-5, the full variable domain is DVKVTQSSRYLVKRTGEKVFLECVQDMDHENMFWYRQDPGLGLRLIYFSYDVKMKEKGDIPEGYSVSREKKERFSLILESASTNQTSMYLCASSYPAGGGNQPQHFGDGTRLSIL.

The rearrangement joins TRBV5-1 to TRBJ2-1; D gene ambiguous. Trimming shortened V by 2 bases and J by 5 bases, and 5 bases separated the two germline ends. The CDR3 is made up of 12 amino acids. The germline V gene encodes CDR1 SGHRS and CDR2 YFSETQ. As DNA, the CDR3 is TGCGCCAGCAGCTTACAGCACAATGAGCAGTTCTTC. It is translated as CASSLQHNEQFF.